The 24 T cell receptor beta chains reported below all come from one sample, sequenced in a study of T-cell memory formation after mild COVID-19. TCRdb called the 5' RACE reads again in MiXCR, with one record for every CDR3 protein. The sample gives 150,000 to 200,000 distinct CDR3 sequences, roughly 14% of which show up once; around an eighth is in the top ten. The sample taken for sequencing was PBMCs or a T cell subset sorted from them (not recorded which). The receptors were gathered from an adult woman who had mild COVID-19 (a few samples of this study predate the infection). Cell type and time point are not known.

This clonotype has more than one count but fewer than ten. The J gene is TRBJ2-2, the V gene TRBV24-1; D call uncertain. Germline V lookup: CDR1 KGHDR, CDR2 SFDVKD. The ends were cut back, 5 bases at V and 1 base at J, with 13 bases in the middle. This CDR3 has 16 amino acids. DNA of the CDR3: TGTGCCACCAGTGTCAACTCTGCCGGGAACACCGGGGAGCTGTTTTTT. It yields the protein CATSVNSAGNTGELFF.

The gene calls are TRBV4-2 and TRBJ2-7; possible D gene TRBD2, 6 bases. Germline V CDR1 and CDR2: LGHNA, YNFKEQ. Trimming cost V 0 bases and J 7 bases, with 7 bases left between them. The CDR3 has 12 residues. The chain's CDR3 is CASSQDAGEQYF. In DNA form, the CDR3 reads TGTGCCAGCAGCCAAGATGCGGGAGAGCAGTACTTC.

The V call is TRBV9, the J call TRBJ2-5; D gene uncertain. V gave up 3 bases and J gave up 5 bases, with 11 bases separating them. Germline CDR1 and CDR2: SGDLS and YYNGEE. This CDR3 is built from 13 residues. The CDR3, as DNA: TGTGCCAGCAGCGCGACTGATTGGGAGACCCAGTACTTC. Encoded protein: CASSATDWETQYF.

This clonotype was recorded many times. DNA for the CDR3: TGCAGCGTTGATCCGGGACTTCTATACTACAATGAGCAGTTCTTC. Its protein is CSVDPGLLYYNEQFF. This rearrangement joins TRBV29-1 to TRBJ2-1; tentatively, D is TRBD2 (6 bases). Germline assignment: CDR1 SQVTM and CDR2 ANQGSEA. The V gene lost 3 bases and the J gene lost 3 bases, with 15 bases spanning the gap. This CDR3 spans 15 amino acids.

This rearrangement joins TRBV6-1 to TRBJ2-7, with 7 bases lining up with TRBD1. The V gene end was trimmed by 3 bases and the J gene end by 2 bases; junction bases not matched to a gene: 7. This CDR3 has 15 residues. From germline, CDR1 is MNHNS and CDR2 SASEGT. The CDR3 DNA sequence: TGTGCCAGCAGTGACGCTCTGACAGGGCCCTACGAGCAGTACTTC. Translated: CASSDALTGPYEQYF.

This clonotype turned up a few times. The chain uses TRBV5-1 and TRBJ2-1; D gene uncertain. The CDR3 runs 15 residues. Trimming took off 0 bases at V and 5 bases at J, with 12 bases between the two ends. Per germline, CDR1 SGHRS and CDR2 YFSETQ. CDR3 residues: CASSLDGWPNNEQFF. In DNA, the CDR3 is TGCGCCAGCAGCTTGGATGGCTGGCCTAACAATGAGCAGTTCTTC.

Worth noting for this clonotype: Just one base apart from a much larger clone, this may be a read error. The rearrangement uses TRBV6-2 or TRBV6-3 and TRBJ2-7, with D perhaps TRBD1 (6 bases). CDR3 length equals 15 residues. Germline loops: CDR1 MNHEY, CDR2 SVGEGT. V was pared by 6 bases and J by 1 base, with 16 bases between. The DNA of the CDR3 is TGTGCCAGCAGAAAACCGGGACATGGGTCCTACGAGCAGTACTTC. Translated, it gives CASRKPGHGSYEQYF.

This clonotype was seen only a few times. This chain joins TRBV4-1 and TRBJ2-1, with a tentative D call TRBD2 (6 bases). This CDR3 comprises 18 residues. Trimming left V 3 bases short and J 0 bases short, with 18 bases between. The germline V gene encodes CDR1 MGHRA and CDR2 YSYEKL. The CDR3 region has the DNA TGCGCCAGCAGCCAGGACGACCTGCGGGGCCACTCCTACAATGAGCAGTTCTTC. Its protein product is CASSQDDLRGHSYNEQFF.

This clonotype was observed many times. V and J are TRBV7-3 and TRBJ2-6, with TRBD1 matching over 10 bases. This CDR3 spans 19 amino acids. V shed 3 bases and J 2 bases; nucleotides not matched to a gene: 10. The germline gives CDR1 SGHTA, CDR2 FQGTGA. CDR3 loop: CASSFSSHGTGAGANVLTF. CDR3 in DNA: TGTGCCAGCAGCTTCTCTTCCCACGGGACAGGGGCTGGGGCCAACGTCCTGACTTTC.

This clonotype was recorded a few times. The gene calls are TRBV7-9 and TRBJ2-1, with 9 bases aligning to TRBD2. CDR1 and CDR2 (germline): SEHNR, FQNEAQ (reference sequence). Trimming took 1 base from V and 6 from J; bases not matched to a gene: 4. This CDR3 comprises 15 residues. The CDR3 loop is CASSLVSGSPNEQFF. Written as DNA, the CDR3 is TGTGCCAGCAGCTTAGTTAGCGGGAGCCCCAATGAGCAGTTCTTC.

J is TRBJ2-1 and V is TRBV5-1; 10 bases are a match to TRBD1. CDR1 SGHRS and CDR2 YFSETQ come from the germline V gene. This CDR3 region has 14 residues. The V segment lost 7 bases and the J segment 7 bases; nucleotides outside the gene matches: 8. For the CDR3, the DNA is TGCGCCAGCCGCCGACAGGGGGCGTGTAATGAGCAGTTCTTC. This codes for CASRRQGACNEQFF. Full variable domain (remainder filled in from reference TRBV5-1 and TRBJ2-1): KAGVTQTPRYLIKTRGQQVTLSCSPISGHRSVSWYQQTPGQGLQFLFEYFSETQRNKGNFPGRFSGRQFSNSRSEMNVSTLELGDSALYLCASRRQGACNEQFFGPGTRLTVL.

The chain links TRBV30 to TRBJ1-5; D gene ambiguous. Germline CDR1 GTSNPN, CDR2 SVGIG (reference sequence). The CDR3 runs 13 residues. Trimming left V 2 bases short and J 0 bases short, with 5 bases between. The CDR3 DNA reads TGTGCCTGGAGTCTTAATAGCAATCAGCCCCAGCATTTT. Its protein product is CAWSLNSNQPQHF.

This clonotype was recorded a few times. The chain has TRBV5-1 and TRBJ2-3, with TRBD2 matching over 9 bases. The J segment lost 6 bases and the V segment lost 7 bases, leaving 6 bases of the junction unmatched. This CDR3 has 13 residues. Germline V gives CDR1 SGHRS, CDR2 YFSETQ. The CDR3 reads CASGAGGPDTQYF. The CDR3 DNA is TGCGCCAGCGGGGCGGGAGGGCCGGATACGCAGTATTTT.

V is TRBV4-1 and J is TRBJ2-7; possibly TRBD2 for D (7 bases). Deletions cut 0 bases from V and 2 bases from J, with 26 bases between. The CDR3 totals 20 residues. Germline CDR1 MGHRA, CDR2 YSYEKL. The CDR3 sequence is CASSQDPRGGAGGGTYEQYF. The DNA for the CDR3 is TGCGCCAGCAGCCAAGACCCTAGGGGGGGAGCAGGCGGAGGTACCTACGAGCAGTACTTC.

This chain uses TRBV14 with TRBJ2-1, with a possible D match to TRBD1 (6 bases). The germline V gene has CDR1 SGHDN and CDR2 FVKESK. CDR3 size: 12 residues. Trimming cost V 4 bases and J 11 bases, with 12 bases left between them. DNA for the CDR3: TGTGCCAGCAGCCCCGTGGACAGAAAGCAGTTCTTC. The encoded protein is CASSPVDRKQFF. The full variable domain, with the rest looked up from reference TRBV14 and TRBJ2-1, is EAGVTQFPSHSVIEKGQTVTLRCDPISGHDNLYWYRRVMGKEIKFLLHFVKESKQDESGMPNNRFLAERTGGTYSTLKVQPAELEDSGVYFCASSPVDRKQFFGPGTRLTVL.

This clonotype occurred many times. The V and J genes are TRBV12-3 or TRBV12-4 and TRBJ2-7; D is undetermined. V lost 2 bases, J lost 5 bases, and 7 bases lay in between. CDR3 size: 12 residues. The DNA for the CDR3 is TGTGCCAGCAGTTTAAAAGGGAACGAGCAGTACTTC. This sequence encodes CASSLKGNEQYF.

This clonotype has just a few counts. The chain has TRBV12-3 or TRBV12-4 and TRBJ2-2; D is unresolved. This CDR3 contains 17 residues. The V end was cut by 2 bases, the J end by 1 base, with 14 bases between. Here the CDR3 reads CASSLRPTALNTGELFF. CDR3 in DNA: TGTGCCAGCAGTTTACGTCCAACCGCATTGAACACCGGGGAGCTGTTTTTT.

This clonotype was counted between two and nine times. The gene calls are TRBV6-6 and TRBJ2-1, with TRBD2 as a possible D gene (7 bases). Germline V CDR1 and CDR2: MNHNY, SVGAGI (reference sequence). The length of the CDR3 is 15 residues. The ends were cut back, 6 bases at V and 4 bases at J, with 16 bases in the middle. CDR3 sequence (DNA): TGTGCCAGCAGGGGGGCGGGAGAACGGTACAATGAGCAGTTCTTC. Its translation is CASRGAGERYNEQFF.

This clonotype was detected many times. V is TRBV29-1 and J is TRBJ2-6; D unclear. V gave up 3 bases and J gave up 0 bases, with 6 bases separating them. The length of the CDR3 is 14 residues. Germline V lookup: CDR1 SQVTM, CDR2 ANQGSEA. The CDR3 sequence: CSVDQASGANVLTF. The CDR3 bases are TGCAGCGTTGATCAGGCCTCTGGGGCCAACGTCCTGACTTTC. The full variable domain, completed using reference TRBV29-1 and TRBJ2-6, is SAVISQKPSRDICQRGTSLTIQCQVDSQVTMMFWYRQQPGQSLTLIATANQGSEATYESGFVIDKFPISRPNLTFSTLTVSNMSPEDSSIYLCSVDQASGANVLTFGAGSRLTVL.

This clonotype was seen more than once but under ten times. This rearrangement joins TRBV7-3 to TRBJ2-7; perhaps TRBD1 as D (6 bases). Trimming took off 1 base at V and 3 bases at J, with 10 bases between the two ends. Germline CDR1 and CDR2: SGHTA and FQGTGA. The CDR3 is 14 residues long. The CDR3 here is CASSLKQGHYEQYF. The DNA of the CDR3 is TGTGCCAGCAGCTTAAAACAGGGCCACTACGAGCAGTACTTC.

This clonotype was counted a single time. The chain has TRBV25-1 and TRBJ1-1; no clear D gene. The CDR3 consists of 12 residues. V lost 3 bases and J 1 base, leaving 3 bases between the germline ends. The germline V gene encodes CDR1 MGHDK and CDR2 SYGVNS. The CDR3 sequence: CASSEPNTEAFF. The CDR3 DNA reads TGTGCCAGCAGTGAGCCGAACACTGAAGCTTTCTTT.

The gene calls are TRBV5-1 and TRBJ2-5; possible D gene TRBD2, 6 bases. Germline loops: CDR1 SGHRS, CDR2 YFSETQ. CDR3 length equals 13 residues. V dropped 0 bases and J dropped 9 bases, with 12 bases sitting between them. The DNA for the CDR3 is TGCGCCAGCAGCTTGGGGGACTGTGAGGCCCAGTACTTC. Protein: CASSLGDCEAQYF.

This clonotype was seen many times. V gene TRBV7-8 combines with J gene TRBJ2-1; 7 positions agree with TRBD2. CDR1 is SGHVS and CDR2 is FQNEAQ in the germline V gene. V shed 2 bases and J 4 bases; nucleotides not matched to a gene: 14. The CDR3 has 18 amino acids. Here the CDR3 DNA reads TGTGCCAGCAGCTTAAGAATCCCTACGGCTAGCGGATACAATGAGCAGTTCTTC. Its translation is CASSLRIPTASGYNEQFF.

This clonotype was detected a few times. The chain is built from TRBV19 and TRBJ1-2; weak D call: TRBD1 (5 bases). Germline V gives CDR1 LNHDA, CDR2 SQIVND (reference sequence). V lost 3 bases to trimming and J lost 4 bases, with 9 bases between them. The CDR3 has 13 residues. CDR3 protein: CASSMVTVYGYTF. The CDR3 coding sequence is TGTGCCAGTAGTATGGTGACAGTCTATGGCTACACCTTC.